A selection of T cell receptor beta chains follows, all from one sample in a study of blood T cell repertoires in COVID-19. Clones were read by immunoSEQ multiplex PCR, and TCRdb kept only the in-frame ones, dropping some. The top ten hold about 4% of the sample, which has approximately 250,000 clones, approximately 90% seen once. Specimen: PBMCs or T cells enriched from blood (not recorded which). All receptors come from a woman aged 30 to 39 with acute COVID-19. CDR3s include the opening cysteine and the closing phenylalanine or tryptophan. Fields, in order: D gene, V gene, J gene, clone size, CDR3 DNA, CDR3 protein. D genes are given only for firm matches. Expanded clones get a size class; other rows say once, few or many, or leave the size out.

D: NA
V: TRBV19
J: TRBJ2-1
size: NA
DNA: TGTGCCACAGGGGCGCGAGTCAATGAGCAGTTCTTC
CDR3: CATGARVNEQFF

D: TRBD2
V: TRBV3-1/TRBV3-2
J: TRBJ2-1
size: NA
DNA: TGTGCCAGCAGCCAGGATGGACTAGCGGGAGGGGAAAATGAGCAGTTCTTC
CDR3: CASSQDGLAGGENEQFF

D: NA
V: TRBV19
J: TRBJ2-7
size: NA
DNA: TGTGCCAGTAGTATAGGGGACTCCGCGTCCTACGAGCAGTACTTC
CDR3: CASSIGDSASYEQYF

D: NA
V: TRBV5-1
J: TRBJ2-1
size: NA
DNA: TGCGCCAGCAGCTTTAGGCGGGATTCCTACAATGAGCAGTTCTTC
CDR3: CASSFRRDSYNEQFF

D: TRBD1
V: TRBV30
J: TRBJ2-2
size: NA
DNA: TGTGCCTGGAGTGGACAGGGGTATATCGGGGAGCTGTTTTTT
CDR3: CAWSGQGYIGELFF

D: TRBD1
V: TRBV4-1
J: TRBJ2-2
size: NA
DNA: TGCGCCAGCAGCCCGCCGGACAGGGGGACCGGGGAGCTGTTTTTT
CDR3: CASSPPDRGTGELFF

D: TRBD2
V: TRBV2
J: TRBJ2-7
size: NA
DNA: TGTGCCTCGACCCGGACTAGCGGCTACGAGCAGTACTTC
CDR3: CASTRTSGYEQYF

D: NA
V: TRBV9
J: TRBJ1-1
size: NA
DNA: TGTGCCAGCAGCGGACGACTGACGTACACTGAAGCTTTCTTT
CDR3: CASSGRLTYTEAFF

D: NA
V: TRBV27
J: TRBJ1-5
size: NA
DNA: TGTGCCAGCAGTGAGTTGAATCAGCCCCAGCATTTT
CDR3: CASSELNQPQHF

D: TRBD2
V: TRBV6-5
J: TRBJ2-7
size: NA
DNA: TGTGCCAGCACCAAACTAGCGGGGAGTAGAGGGGGGCAGTACTTC
CDR3: CASTKLAGSRGGQYF

D: NA
V: TRBV7-9
J: TRBJ1-5
size: once
DNA: TGTGCCAGCAGCGCGCAGGGTAATCAGCCCCAGCATTTT
CDR3: CASSAQGNQPQHF

D: TRBD1
V: TRBV27
J: TRBJ1-2
size: NA
DNA: TGTGCCAGCAGCCGAACAGGGGGCAATAACTATGGCTACACCTTC
CDR3: CASSRTGGNNYGYTF

D: NA
V: TRBV5-1
J: TRBJ2-6
size: NA
DNA: TGCGCCAGCAGCTTGGACGGAGGCAGCTCTGGGGCCAACGTCCTGACTTTC
CDR3: CASSLDGGSSGANVLTF

D: TRBD1
V: TRBV9
J: TRBJ2-7
size: NA
DNA: TGTGCCAGCAGCGTAGGCCCCGGGACAGGGCTCTACGAGCAGTACTTC
CDR3: CASSVGPGTGLYEQYF

D: NA
V: TRBV7-8
J: TRBJ2-7
size: NA
DNA: TGTGCCAGCAGTGCACCGACAAGTTCCTACGAGCAGTACTTC
CDR3: CASSAPTSSYEQYF

D: NA
V: TRBV28
J: TRBJ1-1
size: once
DNA: TGTGCCAGCACCGGACTCGGGGGAGTTTGGACTGAAGCTTTCTTT
CDR3: CASTGLGGVWTEAFF

D: NA
V: TRBV10-1
J: TRBJ2-1
size: NA
DNA: TGCGCCAGCAGCCCAAATAGCGGCTCTAGAAATGAGCAGTTCTTC
CDR3: CASSPNSGSRNEQFF

D: NA
V: TRBV12-3/TRBV12-4
J: TRBJ1-5
size: NA
DNA: TGTGCCAGCAGTTTGGCCCGGGGGCCCCAGCATTTT
CDR3: CASSLARGPQHF

D: TRBD2
V: TRBV18
J: TRBJ2-1
size: NA
DNA: TGTGCCAGCTCACCACCGATGGGACTAGCGGGGACAAAGAATGAGCAGTTCTTC
CDR3: CASSPPMGLAGTKNEQFF

D: NA
V: TRBV11-2
J: TRBJ2-2
size: few
DNA: TGTGCCAGCCATCCCGGCCAGATAGGGGCCGGGGAGCTGTTTTTT
CDR3: CASHPGQIGAGELFF

D: TRBD1
V: TRBV18
J: TRBJ1-2
size: NA
DNA: TGTGCCAGCTCACCAACGGGACAGGGCGGCTATGGCTACACCTTC
CDR3: CASSPTGQGGYGYTF

D: NA
V: TRBV19
J: TRBJ2-7
size: NA
DNA: TGTGCCAGTAGTATACCGGGTTCCTACGAGCAGTACTTC
CDR3: CASSIPGSYEQYF

D: NA
V: TRBV20-1
J: TRBJ2-7
size: NA
DNA: TGCAGTGTTAAAGAGGCATACGAGCAGTACTTC
CDR3: CSVKEAYEQYF

D: TRBD1
V: TRBV3-1/TRBV3-2
J: TRBJ1-6
size: NA
DNA: TGTGCCAGCAGCCAAGGACAGGGTCAAACCTCACCCCTCCACTTT
CDR3: CASSQGQGQTSPLHF

D: NA
V: TRBV27
J: TRBJ2-3
size: NA
DNA: TGTGCCAGCAGCCATAGCGGGGACAGCCACTTGTCAGATACGCAGTATTTT
CDR3: CASSHSGDSHLSDTQYF

D: TRBD1
V: TRBV10-3
J: TRBJ2-1
size: once
DNA: TGTGCCATCAGTGGGCCGACAGGGGCGGACGAGCAGTTCTTC
CDR3: CAISGPTGADEQFF

D: NA
V: TRBV5-1
J: TRBJ2-7
size: NA
DNA: TGCGCCAGCAGCTTGGATAGGGGATCTACCTACGAGCAGTACTTC
CDR3: CASSLDRGSTYEQYF

D: NA
V: TRBV12-3/TRBV12-4
J: TRBJ2-2
size: NA
DNA: TGTGCCAGCAGTTTACTAGGCGGGGAGCTGTTTTTT
CDR3: CASSLLGGELFF